A selection of T cell receptor beta chains follows, all from one sample in a study of tumor and adjacent non-tumor tissue in lung cancer. TCRdb re-derived calls from the multiplex PCR reads in MiXCR, one entry per CDR3 protein. Of 78,000 or so distinct CDR3 sequences in the sample, over 75% were seen once. Material for sequencing was lung tumor tissue. These TCRs come from a woman aged 45-65 years with non-small cell lung cancer. Both conserved end residues are trimmed from each CDR3.

cdr3_aa v_call
ASSLRCGLAGNEQL TRBV28
ASSYGGHMNTEVF TRBV6-2/TRBV6-3
SVGVGSCSGNTIY TRBV29-1
ASSLSGTVAEKLF TRBV4-1
ASSQDTPGNIEAF TRBV4-2
PSSRTSGANQETQY TRBV4-2
ASSYSWGSTATQY TRBV6-5
ARSMGQPQETQY TRBV11-1
SVEDDGILTYEQY TRBV29-1
PSSYGREYGYT TRBV6-5
ASSLLTTGVEQH TRBV12-3/TRBV12-4
SASSSGRANGQY TRBV20-1
ASSYSTLELY TRBV6-6
ASSLTLWNDEQY TRBV11-2
AISHGGDTQY TRBV12-3/TRBV12-4
ASSDSGSGSSADMQY TRBV6-1
ASNLDSGYEQY TRBV5-1
ASGTTGVAGEMF TRBV12-3/TRBV12-4
NAKRDSLSEQY TRBV20-1
SAGKLVVSSYNEQF TRBV20-1
TISQQGSNKQY TRBV6-6
ASSPGLGELGANILT TRBV4-1